The 9 T cell receptor beta chains in this list originate from one sample, sequenced in a study of shared clonotypes between healthy human individuals. The method was immunoSEQ multiplex PCR; TCRdb's version includes in-frame clones alone and lacks a portion of them. Among a few million clones listed, more than 90% were seen once. What was sequenced was naive CD4+ T cells sorted from blood. Regarding subset: CD45RA+ positively selected. These receptors all come from a man aged 18 to 35 in good health.

This chain connects TRBV6-6 to TRBJ1-5; D ambiguous. V was clipped by 2 bases and J by 6 bases, with 11 bases between them. CDR3 length: 14 amino acids. From germline, CDR1 is MNHNY and CDR2 SVGAGI (reference sequence). This chain's CDR3 is CASSYPEGGQPQHF. The CDR3 coding sequence is TGTGCCAGCAGTTACCCAGAGGGTGGTCAGCCCCAGCATTTT.

This clone was detected only once. The chain is built from TRBV6-6 and TRBJ1-4; 8 bases agree with TRBD1. The ends lost 6 bases at V and 5 bases at J; junction bases unmatched: 8. Germline lookup yields CDR1 MNHNY and CDR2 SVGAGI (reference sequence). There are 15 residues in the CDR3. The CDR3 DNA reads TGTGCCAGCAGCCAAGGACAGGGCCTGAATGAAAAACTGTTTTTT. Its protein is CASSQGQGLNEKLFF.

The chain joins TRBV7-2 to TRBJ2-7; TRBD1 is a possible D gene (5 bases). Germline values: CDR1 SGHTA, CDR2 FQGNSA. This CDR3 is 18 amino acids long. Trimming took 5 bases from V and 0 from J, leaving 23 bases between them. The CDR3 DNA reads TGTGCCAGCAGCACGCAGGGCCTATCTGGCAGGGACTCCTACGAGCAGTACTTC. This sequence encodes CASSTQGLSGRDSYEQYF.

The CDR3 DNA reads as TGTGCCAGCAGCCGCTCCCGGCACTCTGGAAACACCATATATTTT. Translating gives CASSRSRHSGNTIYF. The V gene is TRBV5-6, the J gene TRBJ1-3; D unresolved. The V gene lost 4 bases and the J gene lost 0 bases, with 11 bases spanning the gap. This CDR3 is 15 amino acids long. The V gene's germline CDR1 is SGHDT and CDR2 YYEEEE.

The rearrangement uses TRBV2 and TRBJ2-2, with D tentatively TRBD1 (5 bases). CDR3 length: 16 residues. V was shortened by 1 base and J by 6 bases, with 15 bases between the two germline ends. Germline CDR1 is SNHLY and CDR2 is FYNNEI. CDR3 sequence reads: CASSEDGGLGAGELFF. CDR3 DNA sequence: TGTGCCAGCAGTGAAGATGGTGGGTTAGGGGCCGGGGAGCTGTTTTTT.

The J gene is TRBJ2-1, the V gene TRBV18; 14 positions match TRBD2. This CDR3 comprises 16 residues. Germline assignment: CDR1 KGHSH and CDR2 LQKENI. Losses at the gene ends were 3 bases for V and 8 bases for J; bases not matched to a gene: 6. CDR3 amino acids: CASSPPGTSGGDEQFF. CDR3 coding DNA: TGTGCCAGCTCACCCCCCGGGACTAGCGGGGGCGATGAGCAGTTCTTC.

The CDR3 region has the DNA TGTGCCAGCAGCGCTGATCCTTCTGGGGCCAACGTCCTGACTTTC. This codes for CASSADPSGANVLTF. The rearrangement uses TRBV9 and TRBJ2-6; no reliable D call. V lost 3 bases to trimming and J lost 1 base, with 8 bases between them. CDR3 length equals 15 residues. Germline values: CDR1 SGDLS, CDR2 YYNGEE.

J is TRBJ1-6 and V is TRBV29-1, with a possible D match to TRBD1 (5 bases). This CDR3 has 13 amino acids. The germline V gene encodes CDR1 SQVTM and CDR2 ANQGSEA. Trimming shortened V by 4 bases and J by 7 bases, and 11 bases separated the two germline ends. The CDR3 protein is CSVVVGPNSPLHF. The CDR3 nucleotides are TGCAGCGTTGTTGTGGGACCAAATTCACCCCTCCACTTT. The whole variable domain, remainder taken from reference TRBV29-1 and TRBJ1-6, is SAVISQKPSRDICQRGTSLTIQCQVDSQVTMMFWYRQQPGQSLTLIATANQGSEATYESGFVIDKFPISRPNLTFSTLTVSNMSPEDSSIYLCSVVVGPNSPLHFGNGTRLTVT.

The CDR3 is CASSATGDDTQYF. Written as DNA, the CDR3 is TGTGCCAGCAGTGCCACAGGGGACGATACGCAGTATTTT. V usage is TRBV6-5 and J usage is TRBJ2-3; 7 nucleotides agree with TRBD1. CDR3 length: 13 residues. In germline, CDR1 is MNHEY, CDR2 SVGAGI. Unmatched junction bases numbered 5, after V lost 5 bases and J lost 6 bases.